This TCR beta chain was found in a study of T cells in localized non-small cell lung cancer. Using immunoSEQ multiplex PCR, the repertoire was profiled, and TCRdb retains in-frame clones only, with some absent. This table has 2,000 to 2,500 clones, approximately 22% appearing once. This CDR3 comprises 13 residues. V dropped 4 bases and J dropped 5 bases, with 10 bases sitting between them. CDR1 is SGDLS, CDR2 YYNGEE, per germline. This specimen was lung tumor tissue, taken before any cancer treatment. This clonotype originated in a woman aged 40 to 75 with stage I lung adenocarcinoma. The gene calls are TRBV9 and TRBJ1-5; D is uncertain. CDR3 coding DNA: TGTGCCAGCAGCTTAGACTCATATCAGCCCCAGCATTTT. Translated, it gives CASSLDSYQPQHF.